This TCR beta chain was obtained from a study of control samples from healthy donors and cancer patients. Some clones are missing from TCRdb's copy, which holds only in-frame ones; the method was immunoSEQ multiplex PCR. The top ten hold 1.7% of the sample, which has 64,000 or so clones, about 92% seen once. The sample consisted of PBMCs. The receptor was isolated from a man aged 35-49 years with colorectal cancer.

The CDR3 region is CASSGRRGGLNYGYTF. CDR3 in DNA: TGTGCCAGCAGTGGGCGGAGGGGGGGCCTTAACTATGGCTACACCTTC. The chain uses TRBV6-1 and TRBJ1-2; TRBD1 might be the D (6 bases). The length of the CDR3 is 16 residues. From germline, CDR1 is MNHNS and CDR2 SASEGT. V was cut by 4 bases and J by 1 base, with 16 bases left in between.